What follows describes a single T cell receptor beta chain. The CDR3 runs to 15 residues. The germline V gene encodes CDR1 SGHDT and CDR2 YYEEEE. Losses at the gene ends were 5 bases for V and 8 bases for J; bases not matched to a gene: 9. In the source study's methods: Amplification of reference gene primers provided the estimated nucleated cell counts. The assay was immunoSEQ multiplex PCR, and TCRdb's table has in-frame clones only and misses some. V, J and clone size are taken as reported in that table, and D and trimming were inferred from the DNA itself. The sample consists of more than 8,500 clones, 80% of them appearing once. The data were taken from a study of blood T cell repertoires in COVID-19. Background on the study: Nucleic acid was either cDNA or gDNA, and it came from T cells, B-cell-depleted T cells, or PBMCs.

The TCR was taken from a man between 65 and 85 years old with active COVID-19. The sequencing input was peripheral blood. This rearrangement joins TRBV5-6 to TRBJ2-1; 11 bases are shared with TRBD1. CDR3 in DNA: TGTGCCAGCAGGCCGAGGACAGGGGGCGTATATGAGCAGTTCTTC. It encodes CASRPRTGGVYEQFF.